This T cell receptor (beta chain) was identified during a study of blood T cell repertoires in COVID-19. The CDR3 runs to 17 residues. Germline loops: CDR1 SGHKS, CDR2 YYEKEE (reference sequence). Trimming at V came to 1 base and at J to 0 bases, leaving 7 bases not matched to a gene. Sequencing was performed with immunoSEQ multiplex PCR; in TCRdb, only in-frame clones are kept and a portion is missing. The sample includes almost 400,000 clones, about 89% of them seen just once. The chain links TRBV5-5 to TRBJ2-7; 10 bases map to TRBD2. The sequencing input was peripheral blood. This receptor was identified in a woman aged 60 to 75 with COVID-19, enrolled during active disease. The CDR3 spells CASSLLAGAANSYEQYF. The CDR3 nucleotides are TGTGCCAGCAGCTTGCTAGCGGGGGCCGCTAACTCCTACGAGCAGTACTTC.